Following are 16 T cell receptor beta chains from one sample sequenced in a study of shared clonotypes between healthy human individuals. The repertoire was sequenced with immunoSEQ multiplex PCR; TCRdb's copy has only in-frame clones and lacks some. The sample comprises some 2.1 million clones, over 85% of which are singletons, and 0.9% to 1.4% rests with the top ten. In the naive CD8 group, cells lacked CD45RO and were positively selected for CCR7, so terminally differentiated effector memory CD45RA+ cells were left out. Sequenced input: naive CD8+ T cells sorted from blood. Source of these receptors: a man aged 18 to 35 in good health.

The chain is built from TRBV27 and TRBJ1-1; possible D gene TRBD1, 6 bases. Germline V gene lookup returns CDR1 MNHEY and CDR2 SMNVEV (reference sequence). The CDR3 is 15 residues long. V was cut by 5 bases and J by 3 bases, with 16 bases left in between. CDR3 coding DNA: TGTGCCAGCAGTGACTTAATCGGGGGGCACACTGAAGCTTTCTTT. Translating it yields CASSDLIGGHTEAFF.

The CDR3 here is CASSGTRPGTGYGYTF. The CDR3 DNA reads as TGTGCCAGCAGTGGTACGCGACCCGGGACAGGGTATGGCTACACCTTC. The chain employs TRBV6-1 and TRBJ1-2; the match to TRBD1 covers 9 bases. Germline V gene lookup returns CDR1 MNHNS and CDR2 SASEGT. This CDR3 is built from 16 residues. V was pared by 4 bases and J by 5 bases, with 11 bases of the junction left unmatched.

The J gene is TRBJ2-2, the V gene TRBV13, with 7 bases aligning to TRBD2. From germline, CDR1 is PRHDT and CDR2 FYEKMQ (reference sequence). The CDR3 spans 14 residues. J gave up 1 base and V 6 bases, and 2 bases lay outside the gene matches. Written as DNA, the CDR3 is TGTGCCAGCAGGGCTAGCGGGAACACCGGGGAGCTGTTTTTT. This codes for CASRASGNTGELFF.

In the case of this clone: The same CDR3 can be traced to other DNA sequences in this sample. CDR3 residues: CASSEGLAGANEQFF. The CDR3 nucleotides are TGCGCCAGCAGTGAGGGACTAGCGGGAGCGAATGAGCAGTTCTTC. The rearrangement uses TRBV10-1 and TRBJ2-1; 13 nucleotides line up with TRBD2. V shed 2 bases, J shed 7 bases, and the junction held 2 bases outside the gene matches. The CDR3 is made up of 15 amino acids. The germline gives CDR1 WNHNN, CDR2 SYGVQD (reference sequence).

The chain is built from TRBV7-9 and TRBJ2-7; 10 positions agree with TRBD1. The CDR3 totals 16 residues. Unmatched junction bases numbered 9, after V lost 5 bases and J lost 2 bases. Germline assignment: CDR1 SEHNR and CDR2 FQNEAQ (reference sequence). CDR3 DNA: TGTGCCAGCAGCATTTTCTCCGGGACAGGGGCCTACGAGCAGTACTTC. Protein product: CASSIFSGTGAYEQYF.

The J gene is TRBJ1-2, the V gene TRBV4-3, with TRBD1 identical over 8 bases. The CDR3 runs to 16 residues. CDR1 and CDR2 from the germline V gene are LGHNA and YSLEER. Losses at the gene ends were 1 base for V and 3 bases for J; bases not matched to a gene: 7. CDR3 nucleotides: TGCGCCAGCAGCCAAGTTGGGACAGGAGAGTACTATGGCTACACCTTC. The encoded protein is CASSQVGTGEYYGYTF.

A few counts support this clone. The gene calls are TRBV15 and TRBJ1-1; no definite D call. Between the trimmed V and J ends, which lost 0 bases and 1 base, there was a span of 3 bases. The CDR3 loop spans 13 amino acids. CDR1 is LNHNV, CDR2 YYDKDF, per germline (reference sequence). In nucleotides, the CDR3 is TGTGCCACCAGCAGAGATGAGAACACTGAAGCTTTCTTT. Translation: CATSRDENTEAFF.

This clone turned up a few times. This chain uses TRBV4-1 with TRBJ1-1; TRBD1 matches 7 bases. Losses at the gene ends were 2 bases for V and 3 bases for J; bases not matched to a gene: 6. This CDR3 contains 15 residues. Germline V gene sequence: CDR1 MGHRA, CDR2 YSYEKL. CDR3 DNA sequence: TGCGCCAGCAGCCAACAACACAGGGGAGACACTGAAGCTTTCTTT. It encodes CASSQQHRGDTEAFF.

A remark on this clone: At the DNA level, this CDR3 is encoded by other sequences in the same sample as well. The genes are TRBV27 and TRBJ2-2; no firm D call. This CDR3 spans 12 amino acids. V was pared by 5 bases and J by 4 bases, with 5 bases between. CDR1 and CDR2 (germline): MNHEY, SMNVEV (reference sequence). CDR3: CASSPSTGELFF. CDR3 in DNA: TGTGCCAGCAGTCCCTCCACCGGGGAGCTGTTTTTT.

The V call is TRBV6-4, the J call TRBJ2-7; 11 nucleotides line up with TRBD1. V was clipped by 3 bases and J by 3 bases; unmatched bases: 1. The CDR3 totals 14 residues. The germline CDR1 and CDR2 sequences are MRHNA and SNTAGT. DNA for the CDR3: TGTGCCAGCAGTGAGGGGACAGGGGGCTACGAGCAGTACTTC. Protein sequence: CASSEGTGGYEQYF.

This chain links TRBV10-2 with TRBJ1-5; possibly TRBD1 for D (5 bases). This CDR3 has 15 amino acids. The V gene lost 2 bases and the J gene lost 6 bases, with 14 bases spanning the gap. Per germline, CDR1 WSHSY and CDR2 SAAADI. The CDR3 DNA sequence: TGCGCCAGCAGTGAGCATCTGGGGGTGTCTCAGCCCCAGCATTTT. This gives the protein CASSEHLGVSQPQHF.

About this clone: Other DNA sequences in this specimen translate into the identical CDR3. This sequence joins TRBV27 and TRBJ2-7; D is possibly TRBD1 (6 bases). V lost 0 bases, J lost 4 bases, and 7 bases lay in between. This CDR3 is 13 amino acids long. Per germline, CDR1 MNHEY and CDR2 SMNVEV (reference sequence). CDR3 protein: CASSLSGGYEQYF. The CDR3 bases are TGTGCCAGCAGTTTATCAGGGGGATACGAGCAGTACTTC.

The CDR3 nucleotides read TGTGCCAGCGTCGGGTCCAAGAACACTGAAGCTTTCTTT. Translated: CASVGSKNTEAFF. The rearrangement joins TRBV13 to TRBJ1-1; D is uncertain. V was pared by 8 bases and J by 1 base, with 11 bases between. Germline V gives CDR1 PRHDT, CDR2 FYEKMQ (reference sequence). This CDR3 has 13 amino acids.

The chain employs TRBV4-3 and TRBJ2-7, with a possible D match to TRBD2 (5 bases). The CDR3 runs 14 residues. Looked up from germline, CDR1 is LGHNA and CDR2 is YSLEER. V dropped 5 bases and J dropped 2 bases, with 13 bases sitting between them. CDR3 sequence reads: CASSFRTGTYEQYF. CDR3 nucleotide sequence: TGCGCCAGCAGCTTTCGGACGGGGACCTACGAGCAGTACTTC.

The chain recombines TRBV28 with TRBJ1-2; TRBD1 agrees at 8 bases. From germline, CDR1 is MDHEN and CDR2 SYDVKM. The CDR3 loop spans 17 amino acids. Trimming took 7 bases from V and 3 from J; bases not matched to a gene: 16. The CDR3 here is CASNRPPGQGVDYGYTF. CDR3 DNA: TGTGCCAGCAATCGACCGCCTGGACAGGGAGTTGACTATGGCTACACCTTC.

In this sample, this clone turned up once. J is TRBJ2-3 and V is TRBV4-2, with 9 positions matching TRBD2. Germline lookup yields CDR1 LGHNA and CDR2 YNFKEQ. V trimming: 5 bases; J trimming: 4 bases; junction bases outside the gene matches: 13. The CDR3 is 17 amino acids. The CDR3 DNA reads as TGTGCCAGCAGCAACAGGCCGCTAGCGGGGAATTCAGATACGCAGTATTTT. It translates to CASSNRPLAGNSDTQYF.